In this sample, the clone carrying this TCR beta chain turned up many times. The source of the sample is a study of spatial heterogeneity in lung cancer. The sample's time point: sample taken at primary tumor resection. Unsorted whole RNA of tumor, nontumor lung or frozen PBMC was sequenced. The presence of a unique molecular identifier marked each TCR cDNA molecule. TCRdb itself ran the 5' RACE reads through MiXCR, one entry per CDR3 protein. This table has tens of thousands of distinct CDR3 sequences, 6.9% appearing once. Germline V gene sequence: CDR1 SGHDN, CDR2 FVKESK. V was pared by 1 base and J by 4 bases, with 13 bases between. This CDR3 region has 15 residues.

This receptor was identified in a male donor with early-stage non-small cell lung cancer. The chain has TRBV14 and TRBJ1-1; D may be TRBD1 (5 bases). Sequences were derived from PBMCs, sampled at surgery. The chain's CDR3 is CASSQVSGRFTEAFF. CDR3 DNA: TGTGCCAGCAGCCAAGTGTCAGGGCGGTTCACTGAAGCTTTCTTT.